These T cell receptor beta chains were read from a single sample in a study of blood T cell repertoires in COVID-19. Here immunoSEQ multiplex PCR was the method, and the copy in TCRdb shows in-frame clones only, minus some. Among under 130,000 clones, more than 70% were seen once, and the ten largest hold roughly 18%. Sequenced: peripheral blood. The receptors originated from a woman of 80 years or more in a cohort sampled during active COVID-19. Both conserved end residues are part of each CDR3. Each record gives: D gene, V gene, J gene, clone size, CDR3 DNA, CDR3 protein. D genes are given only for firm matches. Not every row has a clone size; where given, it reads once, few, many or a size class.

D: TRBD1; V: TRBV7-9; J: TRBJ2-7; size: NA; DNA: TGTGCCAGCAGCCACCCTCGACAGGGGGCGCGCGAGCAGTACTTC; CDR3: CASSHPRQGAREQYF
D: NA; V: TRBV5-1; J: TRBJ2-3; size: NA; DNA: TGCGCCAGCAGCTTGGGCGGGGCCACAGATACGCAGTATTTT; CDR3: CASSLGGATDTQYF
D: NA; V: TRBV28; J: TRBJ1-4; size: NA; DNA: TGTGCCAGCAGAATTTACACGGGTGAAAAACTGTTTTTT; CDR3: CASRIYTGEKLFF
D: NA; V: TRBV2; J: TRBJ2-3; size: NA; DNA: TGTGCCAGCAGTGAATCCGGGAGCACAGATACGCAGTATTTT; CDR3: CASSESGSTDTQYF
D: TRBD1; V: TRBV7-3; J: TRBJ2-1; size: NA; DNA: TGTGCCAGCAGCTTAACAGGACAGGGCAATGAGCAGTTCTTC; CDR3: CASSLTGQGNEQFF
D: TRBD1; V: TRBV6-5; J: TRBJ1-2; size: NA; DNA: TGTGCCAGCAGGCAATCCGGGACAGAAGATGGCTACACCTTC; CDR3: CASRQSGTEDGYTF
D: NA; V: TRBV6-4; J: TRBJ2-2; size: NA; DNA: TGTGCCAGCAGTGACGGAGAGGCAGGGGAGCTGTTTTTT; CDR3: CASSDGEAGELFF
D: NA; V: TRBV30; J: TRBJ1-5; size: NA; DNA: TGTGCCTGGAAGCTCGGGGGGTCTCAGCCCCAGCATTTT; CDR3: CAWKLGGSQPQHF
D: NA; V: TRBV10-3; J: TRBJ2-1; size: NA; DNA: TGTGCCATCAGACCGAGTGAGCCCAACAATGAGCAGTTCTTC; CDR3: CAIRPSEPNNEQFF
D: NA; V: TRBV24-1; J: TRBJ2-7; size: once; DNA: TGTGCCACCAGTGATTCTGACAGATACGAGCAGTACTTC; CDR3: CATSDSDRYEQYF
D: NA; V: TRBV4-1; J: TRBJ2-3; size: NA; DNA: TGCGCCAGCAGCCAAGATATGGGGAGGGGGGTCCCAGATACGCAGTATTTT; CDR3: CASSQDMGRGVPDTQYF
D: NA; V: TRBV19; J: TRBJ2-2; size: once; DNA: TGTGCCAGTAGTTCTAGGCTGATCTCCGGGGAGCTGTTTTTT; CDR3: CASSSRLISGELFF
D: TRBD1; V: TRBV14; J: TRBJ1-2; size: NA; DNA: TGTGCCAGCAGCCGAGAAACCGGGACAGGGAACTATGGCTACACCTTC; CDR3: CASSRETGTGNYGYTF
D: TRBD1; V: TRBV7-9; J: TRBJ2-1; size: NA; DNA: TGTGCCAGCACCTTAGGGGGACAGTCCTACAATGAGCAGTTCTTC; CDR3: CASTLGGQSYNEQFF
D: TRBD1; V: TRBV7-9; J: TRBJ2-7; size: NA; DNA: TGTGCCAGCAGCTGGACAGGGACCTACGAGCAGTACTTC; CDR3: CASSWTGTYEQYF
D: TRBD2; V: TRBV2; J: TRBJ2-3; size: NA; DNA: TGTGCCAGCAGTGAGCTTAGCGGGGGCCCAGATACGCAGTATTTT; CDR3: CASSELSGGPDTQYF
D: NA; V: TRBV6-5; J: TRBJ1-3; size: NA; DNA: TGTGCCAGCAGTTACAATCCAGGGTTGGTTGGAAACACCATATATTTT; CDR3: CASSYNPGLVGNTIYF
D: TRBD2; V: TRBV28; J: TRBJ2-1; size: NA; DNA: TGTGCCAGCAGCGCCCTGGGACTAAGTGAGCAGTTCTTC; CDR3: CASSALGLSEQFF
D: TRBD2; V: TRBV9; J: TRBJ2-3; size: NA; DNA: TGTGCCAGCAGCGTGGGGACTACCACAGATACGCAGTATTTT; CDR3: CASSVGTTTDTQYF
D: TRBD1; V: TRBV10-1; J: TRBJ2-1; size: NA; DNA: TGCGCCAGCAGTAGGACAGGGGGCGTCCCGCAGGATGAGCAGTTCTTC; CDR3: CASSRTGGVPQDEQFF
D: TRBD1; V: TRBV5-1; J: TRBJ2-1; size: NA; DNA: TGCGCCAGCAGCCTGGGACAGGGATCCGAATACAATGAGCAGTTCTTC; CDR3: CASSLGQGSEYNEQFF
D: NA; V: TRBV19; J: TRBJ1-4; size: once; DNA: TGTGCCACTCGAGCGGGGTTAACTAATGAAAAACTGTTTTTT; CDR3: CATRAGLTNEKLFF
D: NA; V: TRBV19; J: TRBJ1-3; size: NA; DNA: TGTGCCAGTAAGCAGGGAATCTCTGGAAACACCATATATTTT; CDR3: CASKQGISGNTIYF
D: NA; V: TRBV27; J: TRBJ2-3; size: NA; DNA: TGTGCCAGCAGTTTAAGAACGGCTAGCGGCACAGATACGCAGTATTTT; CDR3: CASSLRTASGTDTQYF
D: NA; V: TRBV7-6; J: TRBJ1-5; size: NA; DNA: TGTGCCAGCAGCCCGGGGGGTGGGGGCAATCAGCCCCAGCATTTT; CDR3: CASSPGGGGNQPQHF
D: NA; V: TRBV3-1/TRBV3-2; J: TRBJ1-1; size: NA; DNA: TGTGCCAGCAGCCAAGGGGGCAGGAACACTGAAGCTTTCTTT; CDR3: CASSQGGRNTEAFF
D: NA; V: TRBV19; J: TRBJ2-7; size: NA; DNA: TGTGCCAGTAGAGATGAGGGATCCTACGAGCAGTACTTC; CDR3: CASRDEGSYEQYF
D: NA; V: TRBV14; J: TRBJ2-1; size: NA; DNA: TGTGCCAGCAGCCAAGAAGGCCGGGGGACCTACAATGAGCAGTTCTTC; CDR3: CASSQEGRGTYNEQFF
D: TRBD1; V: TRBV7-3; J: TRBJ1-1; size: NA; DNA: TGTGCCAGCAGCTTAAAACAGGGGGTTGGTGAAGCTTTCTTT; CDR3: CASSLKQGVGEAFF
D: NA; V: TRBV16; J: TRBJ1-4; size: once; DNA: TGTGCCAGCAGCCAATCTGGCCGGAGTGGGTCTAATGAAAAACTGTTTTTT; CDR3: CASSQSGRSGSNEKLFF
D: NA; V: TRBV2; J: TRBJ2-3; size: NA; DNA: TGTGCCAGCAGGGCCGACAGTTCTCGCACAGATACGCAGTATTTT; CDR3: CASRADSSRTDTQYF